A selection of T cell receptor beta chains follows, all from one sample in a study of CD8 T cells in ankylosing spondylitis. TCRdb reprocessed the 5' RACE reads with MiXCR, giving one entry per CDR3 protein. This sample has about 500,000 distinct CDR3 sequences, with approximately 12% found just once. Sequenced sample: blood, either unsorted or a sorted T cell fraction (not recorded which). These receptors were collected from a male donor with ankylosing spondylitis. Both conserved end residues are trimmed from each CDR3.

V: TRBV20-1
CDR3: SASPEETQY

V: TRBV20-1
CDR3: SAPLTSVYNEQF

V: TRBV27
CDR3: ASSPGVAGGPETQY

V: TRBV6-1
CDR3: ASSLERGTYNEQF

V: TRBV5-4
CDR3: ATIDRGLDEQF

V: TRBV10-3
CDR3: AIKTDYYEQY

V: TRBV3-1
CDR3: ASSQDWTGGYEQY

V: TRBV6-2/TRBV6-3
CDR3: ASSLGSNEQY

V: TRBV2
CDR3: ASSVELAGGLEQF

V: TRBV18
CDR3: ASSPTVSQETQY

V: TRBV2
CDR3: ASSASGPEQPQH

V: TRBV6-1
CDR3: ASSELTGQNNEQF

V: TRBV12-3/TRBV12-4
CDR3: ASSFYGVSNTEAF

V: TRBV5-1
CDR3: ASSLGAGGTGGYT

V: TRBV20-1
CDR3: SARDPPGSGNIQY

V: TRBV15
CDR3: ATSNQLAIVSETQY

V: TRBV4-2
CDR3: ASSPDASGRQETQY

V: TRBV10-1
CDR3: ASSESTTAPSTYTGELF

V: TRBV4-2
CDR3: ASSLRDGGVHEQF

V: TRBV4-2
CDR3: ASSASGRYQETQY

V: TRBV9
CDR3: ASSVGIQETQY

V: TRBV20-1
CDR3: SARKELAGGPDTQY

V: TRBV29-1
CDR3: SVGGGLFPRIQETQY

V: TRBV5-1
CDR3: ASSLREPGEKETQY

V: TRBV7-2
CDR3: ASSLQALQETQY

V: TRBV9
CDR3: ASSPLLARNQETQY

V: TRBV20-1
CDR3: SAREGQGEDGYT

V: TRBV20-1
CDR3: SALTGTGYEQY

V: TRBV24-1
CDR3: ATESGATTGSYNEQF

V: TRBV20-1
CDR3: SARVPELNTEAF

V: TRBV24-1
CDR3: ATSDLGLAGGEQF

V: TRBV5-1
CDR3: ASSLGQRGREEKLF

V: TRBV12-3/TRBV12-4
CDR3: ASSFKGNTEAF

V: TRBV27
CDR3: ASSFRLAPLRNEQF

V: TRBV5-1
CDR3: ASSWGPENTDTQY

V: TRBV5-1
CDR3: ASTREALSYEQY

V: TRBV5-1
CDR3: ASSYTGIDYGYT

V: TRBV7-2
CDR3: ASSLGTSGAYNEQF

V: TRBV24-1
CDR3: ATSRTGTSGGSTDTQY

V: TRBV7-9
CDR3: ASSPPLASGSDEQY

V: TRBV12-3/TRBV12-4
CDR3: ASTLGIGGNEQF

V: TRBV5-1
CDR3: ASSRQGDTGELF

V: TRBV10-3
CDR3: ASNPDWGIYNEQF

V: TRBV12-3/TRBV12-4
CDR3: ASTQREGETQY

V: TRBV5-1
CDR3: ASSPGGGRNTEAF